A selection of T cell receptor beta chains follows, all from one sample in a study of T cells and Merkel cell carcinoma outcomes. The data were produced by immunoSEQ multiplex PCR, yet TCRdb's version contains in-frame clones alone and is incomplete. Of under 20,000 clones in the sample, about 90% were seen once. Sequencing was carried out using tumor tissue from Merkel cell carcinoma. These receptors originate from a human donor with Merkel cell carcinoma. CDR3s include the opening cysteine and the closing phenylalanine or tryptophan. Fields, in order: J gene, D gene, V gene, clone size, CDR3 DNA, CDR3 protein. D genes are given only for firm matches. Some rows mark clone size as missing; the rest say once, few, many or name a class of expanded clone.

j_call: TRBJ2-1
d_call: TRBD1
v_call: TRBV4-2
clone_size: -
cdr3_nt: TGTGCCAGCAGCCAAGACCCCGGGACAGGGATTTACAATGAGCAGTTCTTC
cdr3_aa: CASSQDPGTGIYNEQFF

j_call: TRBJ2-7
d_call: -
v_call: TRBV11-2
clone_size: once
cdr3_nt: TGTGCCAGCAGCTTTCAGCTACAGGGTACCTACGAGCAGTACTTC
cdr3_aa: CASSFQLQGTYEQYF

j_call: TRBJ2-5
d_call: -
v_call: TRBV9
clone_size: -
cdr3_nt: TGTGCCAGCAGCGTCGGGGTCCAACAAGAGACCCAGTACTTC
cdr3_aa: CASSVGVQQETQYF

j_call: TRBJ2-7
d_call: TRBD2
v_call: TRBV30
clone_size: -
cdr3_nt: TGTGCCTGGAATAGGCTAGCGGGAGGTCTTGGCGAGCAGTACTTC
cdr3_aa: CAWNRLAGGLGEQYF

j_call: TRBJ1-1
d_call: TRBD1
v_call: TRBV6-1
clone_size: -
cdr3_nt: TGTGCCAGCAGTGAACGGCGGTGGAACAGGGGGCCTGAAGCTTTCTTT
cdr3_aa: CASSERRWNRGPEAFF

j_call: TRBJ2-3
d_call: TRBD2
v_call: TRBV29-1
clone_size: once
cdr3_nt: TGCAGCGTTGAAGGCGCCGGGAGGGCCACAGATACGCAGTATTTT
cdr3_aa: CSVEGAGRATDTQYF

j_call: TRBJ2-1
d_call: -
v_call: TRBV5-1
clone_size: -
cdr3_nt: TGCGCCAGCAGCTTGAGAGCAACGACCAGGGGTTTCTCCTACAATGAGCAGTTCTTC
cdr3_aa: CASSLRATTRGFSYNEQFF

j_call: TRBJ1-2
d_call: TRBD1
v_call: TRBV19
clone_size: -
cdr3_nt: TGTGCCAGTAGTCCCGGGACAGGTTATTTCTACACCTTC
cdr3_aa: CASSPGTGYFYTF

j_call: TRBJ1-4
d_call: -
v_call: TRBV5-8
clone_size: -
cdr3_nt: TGTGCCAGCAGCTTGGCTCTATCTCGACCGGAAAAACTGTTTTTT
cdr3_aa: CASSLALSRPEKLFF

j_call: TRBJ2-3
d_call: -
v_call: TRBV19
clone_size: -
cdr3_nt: TGTGCCAGTAGTATAAGGCCTAGGTTTGCAGATACGCAGTATTTT
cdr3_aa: CASSIRPRFADTQYF

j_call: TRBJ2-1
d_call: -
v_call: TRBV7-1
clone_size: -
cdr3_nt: TGTGCCAGCAGCTTCCGTTCTGATTGGTTCTTC
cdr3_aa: CASSFRSDWFF

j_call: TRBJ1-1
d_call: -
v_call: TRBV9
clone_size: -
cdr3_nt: TGTGCCAGCGCTCAGGAAATGAACACTGAAGCTTTCTTT
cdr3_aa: CASAQEMNTEAFF

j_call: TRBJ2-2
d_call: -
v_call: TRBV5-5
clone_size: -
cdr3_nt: TGTGCCAGCAGCTTGGAAGGTATAAACACCGGGGAGCTGTTTTTT
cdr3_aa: CASSLEGINTGELFF

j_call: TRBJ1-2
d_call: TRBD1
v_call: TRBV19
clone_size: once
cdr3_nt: TGTGCCAGTAGTGGTTGGACAGGCGGGTATGGCTACACCTTC
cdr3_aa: CASSGWTGGYGYTF

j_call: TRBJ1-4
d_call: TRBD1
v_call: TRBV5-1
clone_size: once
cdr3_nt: TGCGCCAGCAGCCCCGGACAGGGAAATGAAAAACTGTTTTTT
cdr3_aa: CASSPGQGNEKLFF

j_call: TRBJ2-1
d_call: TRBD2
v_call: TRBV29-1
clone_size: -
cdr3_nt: TGCAGCGTTGACGGGAGGGCTCCTTACAATGAGCAGTTCTTC
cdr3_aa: CSVDGRAPYNEQFF

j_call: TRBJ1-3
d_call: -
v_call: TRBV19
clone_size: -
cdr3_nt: TGTGCCAGTAGTATGCGTACGGGTAGACGTGGAAACACCATATATTTT
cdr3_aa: CASSMRTGRRGNTIYF

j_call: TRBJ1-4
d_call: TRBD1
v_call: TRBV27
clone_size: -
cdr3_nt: TGTGCCAGCAGTTCCTCCGGGACAGGCGATAATGAAAAACTGTTTTTT
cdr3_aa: CASSSSGTGDNEKLFF

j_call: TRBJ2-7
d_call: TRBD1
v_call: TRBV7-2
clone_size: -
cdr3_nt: TGTGCCAGCAGCCGGGATGGGCCGGGACAGGGCTACGAGCAGTACTTC
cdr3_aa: CASSRDGPGQGYEQYF

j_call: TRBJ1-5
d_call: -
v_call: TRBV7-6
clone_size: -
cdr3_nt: TGTGCCAGCAGCCCGGACACAGGGATAAATCAGCCCCAGCATTTT
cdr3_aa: CASSPDTGINQPQHF

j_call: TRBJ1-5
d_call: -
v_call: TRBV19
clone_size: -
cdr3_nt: TGTGCCAGTAGCCTAATTAGGGCCAAGACAGGACTTTATCAGCCCCAGCATTTT
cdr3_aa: CASSLIRAKTGLYQPQHF

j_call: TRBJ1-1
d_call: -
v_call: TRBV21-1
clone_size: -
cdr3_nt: TGTGCCAGCAGCACTGCAAAGCGCTTGGACAGAGTGAACACTGAAGCTTTCTTT
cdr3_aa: CASSTAKRLDRVNTEAFF

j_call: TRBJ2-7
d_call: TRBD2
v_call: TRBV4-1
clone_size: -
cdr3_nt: TGCGCCAGCAGCCAGAACGCTGGGACTAGCGGGAGCTACTACGAGCAGTACTTC
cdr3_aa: CASSQNAGTSGSYYEQYF

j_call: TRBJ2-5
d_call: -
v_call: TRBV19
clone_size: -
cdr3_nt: TGTGCCAGTAGTAGATCCCGGCAAGAGACCCAGTACTTC
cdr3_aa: CASSRSRQETQYF

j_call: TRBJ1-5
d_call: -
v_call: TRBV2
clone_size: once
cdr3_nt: TGTGCCAGCAGTGTTGGGCACCGACAGCCCCAGCATTTT
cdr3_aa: CASSVGHRQPQHF

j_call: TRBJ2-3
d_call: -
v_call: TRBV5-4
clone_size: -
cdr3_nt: TGTGCCAGCAGCTTGGGGGGGGTTAGCACAGATACGCAGTATTTT
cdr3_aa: CASSLGGVSTDTQYF

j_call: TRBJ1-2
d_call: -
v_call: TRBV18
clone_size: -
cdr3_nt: TGTGCCAGCTCACAGAGTGAGCAGGGTCGTGGCTACACCTTC
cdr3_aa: CASSQSEQGRGYTF

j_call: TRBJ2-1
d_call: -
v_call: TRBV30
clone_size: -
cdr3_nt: TGTGCCTGGTCACGGGGAAGCTCCTACAATGAGCAGTTCTTC
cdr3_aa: CAWSRGSSYNEQFF

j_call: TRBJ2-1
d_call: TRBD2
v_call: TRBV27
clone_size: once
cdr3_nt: TGTGCCAGCAGTTTGACTAGCGGGCCCGCGGATGAGCAGTTCTTC
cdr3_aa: CASSLTSGPADEQFF

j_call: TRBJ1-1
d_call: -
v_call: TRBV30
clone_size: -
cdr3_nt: TGTGCCTGGAGCGAGTACTCGAACACTGAAGCTTTCTTT
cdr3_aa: CAWSEYSNTEAFF

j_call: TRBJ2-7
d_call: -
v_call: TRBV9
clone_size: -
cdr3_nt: TGTGCCAGCAGCGTAGCCGCAGGTGGGTACGAGCAGTACTTC
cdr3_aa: CASSVAAGGYEQYF

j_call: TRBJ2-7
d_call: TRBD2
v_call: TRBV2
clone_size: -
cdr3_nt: TGTGCCAGCAGTGAAGGGGGGGGAGCCTACGAGCAGTACTTC
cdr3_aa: CASSEGGGAYEQYF

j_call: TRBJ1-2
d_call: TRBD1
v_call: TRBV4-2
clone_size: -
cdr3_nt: TGTGCCAGCAGCCAAGACCATACAGGGGGCCGTGGCTACACCTTC
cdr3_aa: CASSQDHTGGRGYTF

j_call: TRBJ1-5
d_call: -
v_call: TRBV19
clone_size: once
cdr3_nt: TGTGCCAGTAGTATTATGGGGGGTGGCAATCAGCCCCAGCATTTT
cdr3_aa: CASSIMGGGNQPQHF

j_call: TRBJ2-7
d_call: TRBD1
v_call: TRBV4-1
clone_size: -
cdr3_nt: TGCGCCAGCAGCCAAGATCCGACAGGGATCGCCTACGAGCAGTACTTC
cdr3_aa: CASSQDPTGIAYEQYF

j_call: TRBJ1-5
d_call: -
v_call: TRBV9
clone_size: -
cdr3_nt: TGTGCCAGCAGCGGCGGGGAGGGTTTTCAGCCCCAGCATTTT
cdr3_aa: CASSGGEGFQPQHF

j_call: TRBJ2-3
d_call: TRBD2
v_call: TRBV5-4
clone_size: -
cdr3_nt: TGTGCCAGCAGCTTGATGCTAGCGGGGACCACAGATACGCAGTATTTT
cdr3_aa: CASSLMLAGTTDTQYF

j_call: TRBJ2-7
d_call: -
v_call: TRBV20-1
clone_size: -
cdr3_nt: TGCAGTGCTACTCAGGGTTACGAGCAGTACTTC
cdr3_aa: CSATQGYEQYF

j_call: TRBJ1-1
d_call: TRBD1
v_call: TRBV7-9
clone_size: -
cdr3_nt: TGTGCCAGCAGCTTACTACAGGGGGAGAGGACTGAAGCTTTCTTT
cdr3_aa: CASSLLQGERTEAFF

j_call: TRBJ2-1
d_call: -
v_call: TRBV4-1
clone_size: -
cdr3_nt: TGCGCCAGCAGCCAGCCGGGCCCACCCAATGAGCAGTTCTTC
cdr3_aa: CASSQPGPPNEQFF

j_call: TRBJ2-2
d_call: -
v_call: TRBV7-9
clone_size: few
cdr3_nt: TGTGCCAGCAGCCCGAGGAGGACAGCGAACACCGGGGAGCTGTTTTTT
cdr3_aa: CASSPRRTANTGELFF

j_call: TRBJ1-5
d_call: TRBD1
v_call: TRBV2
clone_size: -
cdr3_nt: TGTGCCAGCAGGGGACAGGGTAGCAATCAGCCCCAGCATTTT
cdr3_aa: CASRGQGSNQPQHF

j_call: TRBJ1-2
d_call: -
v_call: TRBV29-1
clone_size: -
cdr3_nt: TGCAGCGCCCTGCCACAGGTCCATGGCTACACCTTC
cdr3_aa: CSALPQVHGYTF

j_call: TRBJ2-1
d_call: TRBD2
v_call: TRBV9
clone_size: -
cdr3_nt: TGTGCCAGCAGCGCCACTAGCGGGGGCTCATGGAAAGCGCAGTTCTTC
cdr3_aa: CASSATSGGSWKAQFF

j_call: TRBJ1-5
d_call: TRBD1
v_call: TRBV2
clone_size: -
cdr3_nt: TGTGCCAGCAGTGACAGGGGGAGTAGCAATCAGCCCCAGCATTTT
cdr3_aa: CASSDRGSSNQPQHF

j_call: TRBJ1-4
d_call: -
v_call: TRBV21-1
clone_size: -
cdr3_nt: TGTGCCAGCAGGGCAAGTCTAGCTACAAGGTGTAATGAAAAACTGTTTTTT
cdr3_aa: CASRASLATRCNEKLFF

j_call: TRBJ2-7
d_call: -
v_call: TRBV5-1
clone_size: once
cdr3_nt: TGCGCCAGCAGCTTGGAGCCGGAGAACTACGAGCAGTACTTC
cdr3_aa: CASSLEPENYEQYF

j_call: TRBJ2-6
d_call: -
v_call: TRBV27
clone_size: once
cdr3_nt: TGTGCCAGCAGTGCCTGGAGGGCTGGGGCCAACGTCCTGACTTTC
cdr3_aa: CASSAWRAGANVLTF

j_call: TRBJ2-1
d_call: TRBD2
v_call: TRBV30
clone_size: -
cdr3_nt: TGTGCCTGGAGTCTCGGTAGCGGGAGGTTTAATGAGCAGTTCTTC
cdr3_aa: CAWSLGSGRFNEQFF

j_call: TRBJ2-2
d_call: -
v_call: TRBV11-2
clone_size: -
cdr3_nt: TGTGCCAGCAGCTTAAGAACAGGGCGGAGTGACGGGGAGCTGTTTTTT
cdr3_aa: CASSLRTGRSDGELFF

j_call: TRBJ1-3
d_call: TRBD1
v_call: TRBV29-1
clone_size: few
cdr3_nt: TGCAGCGTTTGGACAGGGTTACAAAGAAACACCATATATTTT
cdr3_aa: CSVWTGLQRNTIYF

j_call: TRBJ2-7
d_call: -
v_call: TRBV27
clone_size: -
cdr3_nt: TGTGCCAGCAGTTTGGGCTCTACTTACGAGCAGTACTTC
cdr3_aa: CASSLGSTYEQYF

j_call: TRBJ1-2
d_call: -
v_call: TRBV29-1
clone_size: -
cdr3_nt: TGCAGCGTTGAAAAGGACCCTAACTATGGCTACACCTTC
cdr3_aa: CSVEKDPNYGYTF